This T cell receptor (beta chain) stems from a study of cytomegalovirus exposure and HLA in healthy donors (TCRdb year 2017). The study in broad terms: According to a later analysis, the roughly 130 validation repertoires were produced on the same platform as the approximately 610 repertoires of the first cohort. The study aimed to test whether cataloging public T cell receptors could reveal signatures of past pathogen exposure. To predict cytomegalovirus infection status, the study brought together high-throughput TCR immunosequencing, statistical association of individual TCRs with disease status, and machine learning. Along with the approximately 620-subject first cohort, a separate validation cohort of more than 90 different subjects was used.

Receptor amplification or capture employed the immunoSEQ multiplex PCR assay. Per the authors' processing: A statistical classification framework was developed to diagnose cytomegalovirus status using the catalog of TCR beta chain sequences. TCRdb stores this immuneACCESS table with in-frame sequences only. Part of the clones is absent; in the studies checked, under half of the shortfall reflects unresolved V genes, and no reason is known for the rest. Clone size and V and J calls were adopted from that table, with D and trimming inferred from the DNA. This sample gives roughly 350,000 clones in total; 86% of them show up just once. Over 0.8% of the sample is taken by the ten largest. Beyond this particular receptor, the publication reports: The authors suggested that the approach could potentially be generalized to other disease states and immunological phenotypes. A total of about 150 TCR beta chains were listed by the study as associated with cytomegalovirus. A later analysis found that TCRs clustered in the first cohort also tended to co-occur in the roughly 120 validation repertoires, with 94% of cluster scores above 0. A later analysis lacked HLA typing for the validation cohort, so it scored co-occurrence in that cohort across all 120 or so repertoires. The classifier was reported to diagnose cytomegalovirus status with high specificity and sensitivity in both the original cohort and the validation cohort. In vitro tests confirmed that three of the cytomegalovirus-associated TCR beta chains recognize cytomegalovirus antigens. Most TCR sequences were observed very rarely across donors, whereas some public TCRs were present in many individuals.

V is reduced by 2 bases and J by 2 bases, leaving a spacing of 13 bases between them. Including the terminal cysteine and phenylalanine, the CDR3 comprises 15 residues. The retained sequence is limited to the CDR3, 45 bases, with the frame set at the first base. From the germline V gene, CDR1 is MNHEY and CDR2 is SVGAGI. This clone appeared a few times. The clone's antigen remains unknown. Within one base of it there is no much larger clone, and no base qualities were kept. The donors were included in the validation cohort of some 120 subjects, a group kept apart from the approximately 700-subject first cohort.

The rearranged segments are TRBV6-5 and TRBJ2-7; possibly the D gene is TRBD1, per 6 matching bases. The origin of this receptor is a woman aged 18 to 35 in good health and CMV-seronegative. Sequencing was performed on PBMCs. The nucleotides are TGTGCCAGCAGTTACCAGGCAGGGGCTCCCTACGAGCAGTACTTC. This yields the protein CASSYQAGAPYEQYF.